Shown below are 9 T cell receptor beta chains from a single sample sequenced in a study of post-analysis software for immune sequencing data. Points from the study as a whole: TRBV segments more frequent in patients than in controls numbered several and included TRBV5-6, TRBV5-1 and TRBV20-1.

The authors incorporated unique molecular identifiers into the TCR beta cDNA libraries. From the PCR reads, TCRdb called clonotypes with MiXCR, one entry per CDR3 protein. Among approximately 690,000 distinct CDR3 sequences listed, approximately 60% were seen once. These TCRs are of unknown antigen specificity. The sequenced material came from blood. All receptors come from a girl aged 2 to 10 with multiple sclerosis.

A few counts support this clonotype. The chain links TRBV5-5 to TRBJ1-4; D call uncertain. The CDR3 sequence is 14 residues long. V was cut by 4 bases and J by 5 bases, with 12 bases left in between. Germline V gene lookup returns CDR1 SGHKS and CDR2 YYEKEE (reference sequence). The CDR3 DNA reads as TGTGCCAGCAGCATGGACGGATGGAATGAAAAACTGTTTTTT. Protein: CASSMDGWNEKLFF.

The rearrangement joins TRBV6-5 to TRBJ1-2; TRBD1 is a possible D gene (6 bases). The CDR3 is 16 amino acids. Germline V gene sequence: CDR1 MNHEY, CDR2 SVGAGI. V lost 2 bases to trimming and J lost 1 base, with 14 bases between them. The CDR3 DNA reads TGTGCCAGCAGTTACCTCCCCGGAGGGGGTAACTATGGCTACACCTTC. As protein: CASSYLPGGGNYGYTF.

The V and J genes are TRBV7-9 and TRBJ2-1; D may be TRBD2 (6 bases). The CDR3 covers 15 residues. Trimming removed 3 bases from V and 3 bases from J, with 12 bases in between. Germline lookup yields CDR1 SEHNR and CDR2 FQNEAQ (reference sequence). CDR3 sequence reads: CASSFPGAIYNEQFF. DNA for the CDR3: TGTGCCAGCAGCTTTCCGGGAGCCATCTACAATGAGCAGTTCTTC.

This clonotype was observed a handful of times. The gene calls are TRBV2 and TRBJ2-1, with D unclear. Germline V lookup: CDR1 SNHLY, CDR2 FYNNEI. CDR3 length equals 14 residues. The V and J ends lost 6 bases and 8 bases respectively, with 17 bases between them. CDR3 region: CASRTLAYTDEQFF. The DNA of the CDR3 is TGTGCCAGCAGGACTCTGGCGTATACCGATGAGCAGTTCTTC.

The chain joins TRBV25-1 to TRBJ2-7; D call uncertain. Trimming removed 7 bases from V and 5 bases from J, with 12 bases in between. This CDR3 comprises 12 residues. The germline gives CDR1 MGHDK, CDR2 SYGVNS. In nucleotides, the CDR3 is TGTGCCAGCACGACTTCAATCAACGAGCAGTACTTC. Protein sequence: CASTTSINEQYF.

The rearrangement uses TRBV10-3 and TRBJ1-2; D might be TRBD1 (6 bases). CDR3 size: 12 residues. In germline, CDR1 is ENHRY, CDR2 SYGVKD. Trimming took 6 bases from V and 8 from J, leaving 13 bases between them. The chain's CDR3 is CAISHTGSGYTF. In nucleotides, the CDR3 is TGTGCCATCAGCCATACAGGGTCCGGCTACACCTTC.

V gene TRBV5-1 combines with J gene TRBJ2-5; TRBD2 agrees at 9 bases. Trimming took 5 bases from V and 3 from J; bases not matched to a gene: 2. CDR1 is SGHRS and CDR2 is YFSETQ in the germline V gene. CDR3 size: 13 residues. The CDR3 nucleotides are TGCGCCAGCAGGTCTAGCGGGGAAGAGACCCAGTACTTC. Amino acid sequence: CASRSSGEETQYF.

The genes are TRBV25-1 and TRBJ2-3, with TRBD2 identical over 8 bases. The germline V gene encodes CDR1 MGHDK and CDR2 SYGVNS. This CDR3 comprises 17 residues. J lost 4 bases, V lost 4 bases, and 13 bases had no gene match. The CDR3 sequence is CASSGLGGTRPPDTQYF. CDR3 DNA: TGTGCCAGCAGTGGACTAGGGGGGACTAGACCCCCAGATACGCAGTATTTT.

The chain is built from TRBV20-1 and TRBJ2-7, with 7 bases fitting TRBD2. The assigned J gene may be wrong: the sequence end matches TRBJ2-5 better. The CDR3 has 13 amino acids. Per the germline V gene, CDR1 is DFQATT and CDR2 is SNEGSKA (reference sequence). CDR3 nucleotides: TGCAGTTGGATGATGGGGGGGGGAGAGACCCAGTACTTC. It encodes CSWMMGGGETQYF.